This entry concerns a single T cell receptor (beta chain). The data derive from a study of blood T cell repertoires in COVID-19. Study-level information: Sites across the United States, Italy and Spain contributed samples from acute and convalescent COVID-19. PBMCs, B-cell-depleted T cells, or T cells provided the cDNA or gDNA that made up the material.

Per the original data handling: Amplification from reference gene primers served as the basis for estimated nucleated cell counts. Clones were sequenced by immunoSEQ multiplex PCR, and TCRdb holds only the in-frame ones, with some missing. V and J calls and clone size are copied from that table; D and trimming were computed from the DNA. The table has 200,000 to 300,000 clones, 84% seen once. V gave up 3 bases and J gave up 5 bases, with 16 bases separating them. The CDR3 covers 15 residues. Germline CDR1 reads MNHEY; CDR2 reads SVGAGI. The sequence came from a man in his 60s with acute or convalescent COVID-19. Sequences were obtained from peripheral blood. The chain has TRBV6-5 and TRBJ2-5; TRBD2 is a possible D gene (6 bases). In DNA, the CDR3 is TGTGCCAGCAGTTATGCGGGGACCCCAGGCGAGACCCAGTACTTC. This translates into CASSYAGTPGETQYF.